The 24 T cell receptor beta chains below all came from one sample that was sequenced in a study of T-cell memory formation after mild COVID-19. TCRdb called the 5' RACE reads again in MiXCR, with one record for every CDR3 protein. The table has about 430,000 distinct CDR3 sequences, approximately 19% seen once; the top ten hold around a fifth. The specimen was PBMCs or a T cell subset sorted from them (not recorded which). These receptors were obtained from a man between 18 and 35 years old who had mild COVID-19 (a few samples of this study predate the infection). Cell type and time point are not known.

The chain carries TRBV10-3 and TRBJ2-1, with TRBD1 matching over 9 bases. The CDR3 length is 16 residues. V was pared by 0 bases and J by 10 bases, with 10 bases of the junction left unmatched. CDR1 is ENHRY and CDR2 is SYGVKD in the germline V gene. CDR3 loop: CAISESIGQGPGEQFF. CDR3 sequence (DNA): TGTGCCATCAGTGAGTCGATAGGACAGGGGCCCGGAGAGCAGTTCTTC.

The table lists this clonotype with a few counts. This chain connects TRBV6-5 to TRBJ2-1, with D possibly TRBD1 on 5 matching bases. Germline assignment: CDR1 MNHEY and CDR2 SVGAGI. The CDR3 runs to 14 residues. Trimming took 3 bases from V and 2 from J, leaving 8 bases between them. As DNA, the CDR3 is TGTGCCAGCAGTTATCAGGGCACCTACAATGAGCAGTTCTTC. Translating gives CASSYQGTYNEQFF.

This clonotype was detected a few times. The V gene is TRBV7-2, the J gene TRBJ1-1, with D tentatively TRBD1 (5 bases). Germline CDR1 is SGHTA and CDR2 is FQGNSA. The CDR3 spans 15 residues. The V gene lost 5 bases and the J gene lost 4 bases, with 17 bases spanning the gap. The CDR3 nucleotides are TGTGCCAGCAGCCTCCACAAGGGGAGTCTCACTGAAGCTTTCTTT. As protein: CASSLHKGSLTEAFF. The variable domain in full, completed from reference TRBV7-2 and TRBJ1-1, reads GAGVSQSPSNKVTEKGKDVELRCDPISGHTALYWYRQSLGQGLEFLIYFQGNSAPDKSGLPSDRFSAERTGGSVSTLTIQRTQQEDSAVYLCASSLHKGSLTEAFFGQGTRLTVV.

There are many counts of this clonotype. The V gene is TRBV6-6, the J gene TRBJ2-7; maybe TRBD2 (5 bases). Trimming removed 2 bases at V and 7 bases at J, with 12 bases between. Looked up from germline, CDR1 is MNHNY and CDR2 is SVGAGI (reference sequence). This CDR3 is built from 13 residues. The CDR3 sequence is CASSYGIPGEQYV. The CDR3 nucleotides are TGTGCCAGCAGTTACGGTATCCCGGGGGAGCAGTACGTC.

This sequence joins TRBV20-1 and TRBJ2-5, with D perhaps TRBD1 (5 bases). The V gene's germline CDR1 is DFQATT and CDR2 SNEGSKA (reference sequence). Deletions cut 3 bases from V and 5 bases from J, with 10 bases between. The CDR3 runs to 12 residues. The CDR3 region has the DNA TGCAGTGCTAGCGTCAGGGTTGAGACCCAGTACTTC. Protein sequence: CSASVRVETQYF.

This chain connects TRBV9 to TRBJ1-5; TRBD1 matches at 7 bases. Germline-derived CDR1 and CDR2 are SGDLS and YYNGEE. The V and J ends lost 5 bases and 5 bases, in that order; junction bases with no gene match: 10. The CDR3 has 15 amino acids. For the CDR3, the DNA is TGTGCCAGCAGTCAGACAGGGTTGAGTCATCAGCCCCAGCATTTT. Protein: CASSQTGLSHQPQHF. The whole variable domain, filled in from reference TRBV9 and TRBJ1-5, reads DSGVTQTPKHLITATGQRVTLRCSPRSGDLSVYWYQQSLDQGLQFLIQYYNGEERAKGNILERFSAQQFPDLHSELNLSSLELGDSALYFCASSQTGLSHQPQHFGDGTRLSIL.

The V and J genes are TRBV7-8 and TRBJ1-2; TRBD1 is a possible D gene (5 bases). Germline V CDR1 and CDR2: SGHVS, FQNEAQ. This CDR3 region has 14 residues. Trimming cost V 5 bases and J 4 bases, with 14 bases left between them. CDR3 in DNA: TGTGCCAGCAGCCCAAGGGCGGGGGGCTATGGCTACACCTTC. Translating gives CASSPRAGGYGYTF. Looking up the rest from reference TRBV7-8 and TRBJ1-2 gives the full variable domain: GAGVSQSPRYKVAKRGQDVALRCDPISGHVSLFWYQQALGQGPEFLTYFQNEAQLDKSGLPSDRFFAERPEGSVSTLKIQRTQQEDSAVYLCASSPRAGGYGYTFGSGTRLTVV.

The chain carries TRBV6-5 and TRBJ2-5; D is unclear. The CDR3 consists of 13 residues. Trimming shortened V by 1 base and J by 3 bases, and 6 bases separated the two germline ends. Germline V gene lookup returns CDR1 MNHEY and CDR2 SVGAGI. The CDR3, as DNA: TGTGCCAGCAGTTACTTTAACAAAGAGACCCAGTACTTC. Translated: CASSYFNKETQYF.

CDR3 sequence reads: CASRDPLGNEQFF. DNA of the CDR3: TGTGCCAGCAGGGACCCTTTGGGTAATGAGCAGTTCTTC. This chain uses TRBV7-3 with TRBJ2-1; D not certain. There are 13 residues in the CDR3. Germline values: CDR1 SGHTA, CDR2 FQGTGA. Trimming removed 6 bases at V and 7 bases at J, with 13 bases between.

This clonotype appeared a few times. One junction end does not reproduce the germline sequence, and a read error may be involved. The rearrangement joins TRBV2 to TRBJ2-5, with D possibly matching TRBD2 (6 bases). The CDR3 is 11 residues long. Germline V gives CDR1 SNHLY, CDR2 FYNNEI. The CDR3 loop reads CASSEGSGEDF. CDR3 in DNA: TGTGCCAGCAGTGAAGGTTCGGGAGAAGACTTC.

The J gene is TRBJ2-5, the V gene TRBV5-1; tentative D call: TRBD1 (6 bases). The CDR3 totals 14 residues. CDR1 is SGHRS and CDR2 is YFSETQ in the germline V gene. Trimming took 4 bases from V and 1 from J, leaving 11 bases between them. The CDR3 sequence: CASSRDTSQETQYF. CDR3 coding DNA: TGCGCCAGCAGCCGGGACACATCCCAAGAGACCCAGTACTTC.

The chain uses TRBV27 and TRBJ1-4, with 8 bases lining up with TRBD1. This CDR3 has 12 amino acids. V trimming: 5 bases; J trimming: 10 bases; junction bases outside the gene matches: 3. The germline gives CDR1 MNHEY, CDR2 SMNVEV (reference sequence). CDR3 coding DNA: TGTGCCAGCAGTCCCACAGGGGGAAAACTGTTTTTT. This codes for CASSPTGGKLFF. Complete variable domain (other parts from reference TRBV27 and TRBJ1-4): EAQVTQNPRYLITVTGKKLTVTCSQNMNHEYMSWYRQDPGLGLRQIYYSMNVEVTDKGDVPEGYKVSRKEKRNFPLILESPSPNQTSLYFCASSPTGGKLFFGSGTQLSVL.

This clonotype was seen repeatedly, ten times or more. This chain connects TRBV7-9 to TRBJ1-2; TRBD1 might be the D (5 bases). This CDR3 is 14 amino acids long. Trimming took off 0 bases at V and 4 bases at J, with 9 bases between the two ends. The germline V gene encodes CDR1 SEHNR and CDR2 FQNEAQ (reference sequence). CDR3 region: CASSLAQGIYGYTF. DNA for the CDR3: TGTGCCAGCAGCTTAGCCCAGGGTATCTATGGCTACACCTTC.

This clonotype was detected ten times or more. The V gene is TRBV5-1, the J gene TRBJ1-2, with no clear D. The germline V and J ends were trimmed by 8 bases and 4 bases, with 15 bases remaining between them. This CDR3 comprises 13 residues. In germline, CDR1 is SGHRS, CDR2 YFSETQ. CDR3 sequence: CASGEVPSYGYTF. For the CDR3, the DNA is TGCGCCAGTGGAGAGGTTCCTAGCTATGGCTACACCTTC.

The gene calls are TRBV6-2 or TRBV6-3 and TRBJ1-4; D might be TRBD1 (5 bases). Germline CDR1 and CDR2: MNHEY and SVGEGT. The V and J ends lost 4 bases and 5 bases respectively, with 11 bases between them. The CDR3 contains 14 residues. CDR3 in DNA: TGTGCCAGCAGTTTCGGGACGGAGAATGAAAAACTGTTTTTT. This encodes CASSFGTENEKLFF.

The rearrangement links TRBV7-6 to TRBJ2-3; weak D call: TRBD1 (5 bases). Trimming left V 1 base short and J 8 bases short, with 7 bases between. Germline values: CDR1 SGHVS, CDR2 FNYEAQ. The CDR3 is 12 residues long. CDR3 DNA sequence: TGTGCCAGCAGCTTAGATGGGGCTACGCAGTATTTT. This encodes CASSLDGATQYF.

The chain links TRBV6-6 to TRBJ2-7; D perhaps matches TRBD1 (6 bases). The CDR3 length is 14 residues. Germline CDR1 MNHNY, CDR2 SVGAGI (reference sequence). The V and J ends lost 5 bases and 6 bases respectively, with 17 bases between them. The CDR3 here is CASSAAQGPSEQYV. CDR3 nucleotides: TGTGCCAGCAGTGCAGCACAGGGACCCAGCGAGCAGTACGTC.

This clonotype was counted at least ten times. This chain connects TRBV4-3 to TRBJ1-6; a weak D match, TRBD1 (5 bases). The V and J ends lost 2 bases and 10 bases respectively, with 15 bases between them. The germline V gene has CDR1 LGHNA and CDR2 YSLEER. There are 15 residues in the CDR3. CDR3 region: CASSQSGGRDSPLHF. CDR3 sequence (DNA): TGCGCCAGCAGCCAAAGTGGCGGCAGGGACTCACCCCTCCACTTT.

The V call is TRBV7-9, the J call TRBJ2-2; a possible D gene is TRBD2 (6 bases). Germline CDR1 and CDR2: SEHNR and FQNEAQ (reference sequence). Deletions cut 3 bases from V and 3 bases from J, with 8 bases between. This CDR3 spans 14 amino acids. The CDR3 here is CASSLRDYTGELFF. The CDR3, as DNA: TGTGCCAGCAGCTTGAGGGACTACACCGGGGAGCTGTTTTTT.

The gene calls are TRBV7-6 and TRBJ1-3; weak D call: TRBD1 (6 bases). The CDR3 sequence is 15 residues long. Deletions cut 6 bases from V and 4 bases from J, with 16 bases between. In germline, CDR1 is SGHVS, CDR2 FNYEAQ. The CDR3 sequence is CASRERTGFGNTIYF. CDR3 sequence (DNA): TGTGCCAGCAGGGAAAGAACAGGGTTCGGAAACACCATATATTTT.

This clonotype was seen many times. This sequence joins TRBV7-7 and TRBJ1-1, with 9 bases that match TRBD1. V shed 5 bases, J shed 4 bases, and the junction held 2 bases outside the gene matches. The length of the CDR3 is 13 residues. Germline V gives CDR1 SSHAT, CDR2 FNYEAQ (reference sequence). CDR3 sequence: CASSLDRGTEAFF. The CDR3 DNA reads as TGTGCCAGCAGCCTGGACAGGGGCACTGAAGCTTTCTTT.

V and J are TRBV18 and TRBJ2-7; 7 nucleotides align to TRBD1. CDR3 length equals 13 residues. V trimming: 1 base; J trimming: 7 bases; junction bases outside the gene matches: 4. Germline assignment: CDR1 KGHSH and CDR2 LQKENI. The CDR3 coding sequence is TGTGCCAGCTCACCACAGGGGGCTGGAGAGCAGTACTTC. Translating gives CASSPQGAGEQYF.

The V call is TRBV12-3 or TRBV12-4, the J call TRBJ2-3; D is unresolved. Trimming shortened V by 6 bases and J by 1 base, and 14 bases separated the two germline ends. The CDR3 loop spans 15 amino acids. CDR3: CASRWAWAGTDTQYF. As DNA, the CDR3 is TGTGCCAGCAGATGGGCGTGGGCCGGCACAGATACGCAGTATTTT.

Many counts were recorded for this clonotype. The CDR3 region is CASSQVPLTLAGGQETQYF. The CDR3 nucleotides are TGTGCCAGCAGCCAAGTCCCCCTCACTCTAGCGGGGGGGCAAGAGACCCAGTACTTC. The chain is built from TRBV4-2 and TRBJ2-5; 12 bases match TRBD2. Germline-derived CDR1 and CDR2 are LGHNA and YNFKEQ. With 1 base clipped from V and 2 bases from J, the junction kept 11 bases outside the gene matches. The CDR3 extends over 19 amino acids.